The 14 T cell receptor beta chains below all came from one sample that was sequenced in a study of T cells in Graves' hyperthyroidism and ophthalmopathy. The TCR beta CDR3 regions underwent amplification using RNA transcripts as the source. RT-PCR in the first round (using the HTBI primer set) targeted the TCR CDR3. One entry per CDR3 protein, called by TCRdb with MiXCR from the multiplex PCR reads. This table holds roughly 500,000 distinct CDR3 sequences, approximately 15% found once. Source material: blood. These receptors were obtained from a woman aged 25-40 years with Graves' hyperthyroidism that later progressed to Graves' ophthalmopathy.

This clonotype was seen repeatedly, ten times or more. The chain links TRBV28 to TRBJ2-1, with D perhaps TRBD1 (5 bases). Germline V gene lookup returns CDR1 MDHEN and CDR2 SYDVKM. The CDR3 has 13 residues. V was cut by 5 bases and J by 8 bases, with 13 bases left in between. This CDR3 is CASSLTGGDEQFF. The DNA for the CDR3 is TGTGCCAGCAGTCTCACAGGTGGCGATGAGCAGTTCTTC.

This clonotype occurred many times. The chain uses TRBV12-3 or TRBV12-4 and TRBJ1-1; the D is unclear. The V gene lost 4 bases and the J gene lost 11 bases, with 17 bases spanning the gap. The CDR3 has 13 amino acids. CDR3 bases: TGTGCCAGCAGTTCCATTGGACTGGACCCTGCTTTCTTT. Amino acid sequence: CASSSIGLDPAFF.

The V call is TRBV19, the J call TRBJ2-7; 7 bases match TRBD2. The CDR3 contains 14 residues. The V gene end was trimmed by 7 bases and the J gene end by 5 bases; junction bases not matched to a gene: 11. Germline values: CDR1 LNHDA, CDR2 SQIVND (reference sequence). The CDR3 protein is CASTLREGPHEQYF. The CDR3 coding sequence is TGTGCCAGTACCCTGAGGGAGGGACCCCACGAGCAGTACTTC. Together with reference TRBV19 and TRBJ2-7, the CDR3 gives the full variable domain: DGGITQSPKYLFRKEGQNVTLSCEQNLNHDAMYWYRQDPGQGLRLIYYSQIVNDFQKGDIAEGYSVSREKKESFPLTVTSAQKNPTAFYLCASTLREGPHEQYFGPGTRLTVT.

This clonotype has a count of ten or more. This sequence joins TRBV29-1 and TRBJ1-1; 11 nucleotides match TRBD1. The length of the CDR3 is 15 residues. The germline CDR1 and CDR2 sequences are SQVTM and ANQGSEA. The V segment lost 6 bases and the J segment 4 bases; nucleotides outside the gene matches: 10. DNA for the CDR3: TGCAGCGTATCGGGACAGGGGGTCATCGGCACTGAAGCTTTCTTT. Protein: CSVSGQGVIGTEAFF.

V is TRBV6-5 and J is TRBJ2-3; 8 bases map to TRBD1. The V gene's germline CDR1 is MNHEY and CDR2 SVGAGI. V lost 4 bases and J lost 0; bases outside the gene matches: 6. This CDR3 comprises 16 residues. CDR3 sequence: CASSFGTGPSTDTQYF. CDR3 in DNA: TGTGCCAGCAGTTTCGGGACAGGCCCTAGCACAGATACGCAGTATTTT.

This clonotype has ten or more counts. The genes are TRBV6-1 and TRBJ1-3, with D unclear. This CDR3 contains 15 residues. Germline V gene data show CDR1 as MNHNS and CDR2 as SASEGT. The V end was cut by 1 base, the J end by 4 bases, with 11 bases between. The CDR3, as DNA: TGTGCCAGCAGTGAAGTTGGGGTAACGGGAAACACCATATATTTT. This gives the protein CASSEVGVTGNTIYF.

This clonotype has a count of ten or more. J is TRBJ1-6 and V is TRBV19; D not resolved. CDR3 length: 15 residues. Trimming took off 4 bases at V and 7 bases at J, with 14 bases between the two ends. Per germline, CDR1 LNHDA and CDR2 SQIVND (reference sequence). The CDR3 nucleotides are TGTGCCAGTAGTACCACGAGGGTATCCAATTCACCCCTCCACTTT. This gives the protein CASSTTRVSNSPLHF.

This chain joins TRBV6-5 and TRBJ2-7; 10 bases line up with TRBD2. The J segment lost 6 bases and the V segment lost 2 bases, leaving 10 bases of the junction unmatched. The germline V gene has CDR1 MNHEY and CDR2 SVGAGI. The CDR3 runs to 16 residues. The CDR3 DNA is TGTGCCAGCAGTTACACCCTAGCGGGAGTTTTAGGCGAGCAGTACTTC. Its protein is CASSYTLAGVLGEQYF.

The V call is TRBV14, the J call TRBJ2-7; 12 nucleotides agree with TRBD2. The CDR3 sequence is 16 residues long. The V segment lost 5 bases and the J segment 2 bases; nucleotides outside the gene matches: 7. Looked up from germline, CDR1 is SGHDN and CDR2 is FVKESK. The CDR3 DNA reads TGTGCCAGCAGCTTCGGGACTAGCGGGTTGACCTACGAGCAGTACTTC. Protein: CASSFGTSGLTYEQYF.

The table lists this clonotype with a few counts. This chain connects TRBV27 to TRBJ1-3; perhaps TRBD1 as D (5 bases). Trimming removed 5 bases from V and 3 bases from J, with 14 bases in between. The CDR3 covers 15 residues. The germline gives CDR1 MNHEY, CDR2 SMNVEV (reference sequence). The CDR3 spells CASSASGLGGNTIYF. CDR3 nucleotide sequence: TGTGCCAGCAGTGCATCAGGGTTAGGTGGAAACACCATATATTTT.

This chain links TRBV2 with TRBJ2-7; unclear D gene. V gave up 8 bases and J gave up 6 bases, with 11 bases separating them. The length of the CDR3 is 11 residues. Germline loops: CDR1 SNHLY, CDR2 FYNNEI. CDR3 in amino acids: CASSGFSEQYF. CDR3 DNA: TGTGCCAGCTCGGGCTTTTCCGAGCAGTACTTC.

The rearrangement links TRBV18 to TRBJ1-2; D is uncertain. CDR3 length: 15 residues. Germline CDR1 and CDR2: KGHSH and LQKENI. V lost 6 bases and J lost 1, with 15 bases in between. CDR3 bases: TGTGCCAGCTCGCCGTTCCCGGGCTATAACTATGGCTACACCTTC. It codes for CASSPFPGYNYGYTF.

This clonotype was recorded at least ten times. The chain uses TRBV7-2 and TRBJ2-3; 7 bases are shared with TRBD2. The CDR3 has 16 amino acids. Germline V gives CDR1 SGHTA, CDR2 FQGNSA. Germline trimming cut 1 base from V and 1 base from J; bases unmatched to any gene: 5. The DNA of the CDR3 is TGTGCCAGCAGCTTAGGCGGGAGCACAGGCACAGATACGCAGTATTTT. This gives the protein CASSLGGSTGTDTQYF.

The sample holds a few counts of this clonotype. The chain employs TRBV2 and TRBJ2-7; 9 bases are a match to TRBD1. J lost 11 bases, V lost 3 bases, and 11 bases had no gene match. The CDR3 extends over 14 amino acids. Germline loops: CDR1 SNHLY, CDR2 FYNNEI. Here the CDR3 reads CASSEGGGTGKKYF. Here the CDR3 DNA reads TGTGCCAGCAGTGAGGGAGGTGGGACAGGGAAGAAGTACTTC.